The 21 T cell receptor beta chains given below trace back to one sample, sequenced in a study of blood T cells in healthy people across ages. Then a second PCR, running about 6 to 12 cycles, was carried out with a sample-barcoded 5' primer and a J-beta primer mix. TCRdb analysed the 5' RACE reads with MiXCR anew, one entry per CDR3 protein. Of fewer than 750,000 distinct CDR3 sequences in the sample, less than 60% were seen once. The sample was blood. These receptor sequences come from an elderly man in good health.

This clonotype was counted once. In DNA form, the CDR3 reads TGCGCCAGCAGCCAAGAAGCCACAGGCGGACATAATCTCAACTATGGCTACACCTTC. This encodes CASSQEATGGHNLNYGYTF. The chain combines TRBV4-3 with TRBJ1-2; D perhaps matches TRBD1 (5 bases). The ends were cut back, 0 bases at V and 2 bases at J, with 22 bases in the middle. This CDR3 is 19 amino acids long. Germline CDR1 LGHNA, CDR2 YSLEER.

This sequence joins TRBV5-1 and TRBJ2-3; maybe TRBD1 (5 bases). The CDR3 runs to 15 residues. Trimming took off 5 bases at V and 0 bases at J, with 13 bases between the two ends. Germline V lookup: CDR1 SGHRS, CDR2 YFSETQ. CDR3 in DNA: TGCGCCAGCAGAGGGGAAGGCGGTAGCACAGATACGCAGTATTTT. This sequence encodes CASRGEGGSTDTQYF. Using reference TRBV5-1 and TRBJ2-3 for the parts outside the CDR3, the full variable domain is KAGVTQTPRYLIKTRGQQVTLSCSPISGHRSVSWYQQTPGQGLQFLFEYFSETQRNKGNFPGRFSGRQFSNSRSEMNVSTLELGDSALYLCASRGEGGSTDTQYFGPGTRLTVL.

The chain uses TRBV7-9 and TRBJ2-3, with 15 bases aligning to TRBD2. This CDR3 spans 17 amino acids. V lost 4 bases, J lost 5 bases, and 7 bases stayed unmatched. Germline loops: CDR1 SEHNR, CDR2 FQNEAQ (reference sequence). The CDR3 sequence is CASSSRTSGRAGDTQYF. The CDR3 coding sequence is TGTGCCAGCAGCTCCCGGACTAGCGGGAGGGCCGGAGATACGCAGTATTTT. Full variable domain (missing parts from reference TRBV7-9 and TRBJ2-3): DTGVSQNPRHKITKRGQNVTFRCDPISEHNRLYWYRQTLGQGPEFLTYFQNEAQLEKSRLLSDRFSAERPKGSFSTLEIQRTEQGDSAMYLCASSSRTSGRAGDTQYFGPGTRLTVL.

This clonotype came up a few times. This chain joins TRBV25-1 and TRBJ2-7; 7 bases line up with TRBD2. Per germline, CDR1 MGHDK and CDR2 SYGVNS. J gave up 6 bases and V 7 bases, and 12 bases lay outside the gene matches. The CDR3 runs to 14 residues. The CDR3 here is CASTQQGGSPEQYF. For the CDR3, the DNA is TGTGCCAGCACTCAACAAGGCGGGAGCCCCGAGCAGTACTTC.

This clonotype was observed a few times. The J gene is TRBJ1-4, the V gene TRBV6-5, with D maybe TRBD1 (6 bases). The CDR3 runs to 16 residues. Germline V CDR1 and CDR2: MNHEY, SVGAGI. V dropped 2 bases and J dropped 3 bases, with 13 bases sitting between them. CDR3 in amino acids: CASSYGLQGANEKLFF. The CDR3 nucleotides are TGTGCCAGCAGTTACGGGCTACAGGGCGCTAATGAAAAACTGTTTTTT.

Concerning this clonotype: One end of the junction is discordant with germline, which a read error may explain. V is TRBV5-1 and J is TRBJ2-2; the D is unclear. CDR1 is SGHRS, CDR2 YFSETQ, per germline. The CDR3 extends over 15 amino acids. CDR3 sequence reads: CASGLPPIESGELFF. The CDR3 DNA reads TGCGCCAGCGGCTTGCCTCCAATCGAGTCCGGGGAGCTGTTTTTT.

The CDR3 DNA sequence: TGCAGCGTTGAAGTAGGGGGCGGGGGCTACACCTTC. Protein: CSVEVGGGGYTF. The chain uses TRBV29-1 and TRBJ1-2; 7 bases fit TRBD1. The length of the CDR3 is 12 residues. Germline-derived CDR1 and CDR2 are SQVTM and ANQGSEA. Germline trimming cut 1 base from V and 8 bases from J; bases unmatched to any gene: 4.

V and J are TRBV7-9 and TRBJ2-3; D is uncertain. This CDR3 has 14 amino acids. Germline assignment: CDR1 SEHNR and CDR2 FQNEAQ (reference sequence). V shed 2 bases and J shed 0 bases, with 6 bases lying between them. This chain's CDR3 is CASSLSSSTDTQYF. DNA for the CDR3: TGTGCCAGCAGCTTATCCAGCAGCACAGATACGCAGTATTTT.

The chain recombines TRBV30 with TRBJ2-1, with a tentative D call TRBD2 (5 bases). This CDR3 is 12 amino acids long. With 3 bases removed from V and 12 bases from J, the gap between germline ends came to 15 bases. Per germline, CDR1 GTSNPN and CDR2 SVGIG (reference sequence). CDR3 sequence: CAWSAGGLGQFF. The CDR3 coding sequence is TGTGCCTGGAGCGCCGGCGGGTTGGGGCAGTTCTTC. Combining the CDR3 with reference TRBV30 and TRBJ2-1 gives the whole variable domain SQTIHQWPATLVQPVGSPLSLECTVEGTSNPNLYWYRQAAGRGLQLLFYSVGIGQISSEVPQNLSASRPQDRQFILSSKKLLLSDSGFYLCAWSAGGLGQFFGPGTRLTVL.

The chain combines TRBV12-3 or TRBV12-4 with TRBJ2-5; D gene uncertain. The length of the CDR3 is 12 residues. V lost 2 bases to trimming and J lost 5 bases, with 6 bases between them. This CDR3 is CASSLWAETQYF. The CDR3, as DNA: TGTGCCAGCAGTTTATGGGCGGAGACCCAGTACTTC.

The chain recombines TRBV28 with TRBJ2-7, with 9 positions matching TRBD1. There are 15 residues in the CDR3. Trimming cost V 5 bases and J 6 bases; bases outside gene matches: 11. CDR1 is MDHEN and CDR2 is SYDVKM in the germline V gene. CDR3 protein: CASSIAGTGPGEQYF. CDR3 nucleotides: TGTGCCAGCAGTATCGCCGGGACAGGGCCGGGCGAGCAGTACTTC.

This clonotype appeared a few times. The V gene is TRBV2, the J gene TRBJ2-3, with D possibly being TRBD1 (5 bases). V lost 8 bases and J lost 6, with 12 bases in between. CDR3 length: 12 amino acids. CDR1 is SNHLY and CDR2 is FYNNEI in the germline V gene. The CDR3 reads CASGRARDTQYF. The CDR3 nucleotides read TGTGCCAGCGGCAGGGCGCGGGATACGCAGTATTTT.

Only a few counts were recorded for this clonotype. The chain joins TRBV7-2 to TRBJ2-5; 8 bases line up with TRBD1. Trimming at V came to 5 bases and at J to 7 bases, leaving 6 bases not matched to a gene. Germline V CDR1 and CDR2: SGHTA, FQGNSA. This CDR3 spans 13 amino acids. CDR3 amino acids: CASSRQGQSTQYF. As DNA, the CDR3 is TGTGCCAGCAGCCGACAGGGGCAGTCGACCCAGTACTTC.

This chain uses TRBV18 with TRBJ1-1; the D is unclear. There are 14 residues in the CDR3. V lost 5 bases and J lost 5, with 15 bases in between. Germline V gene data show CDR1 as KGHSH and CDR2 as LQKENI. The CDR3 loop reads CASSSNPGATEAFF. The CDR3 nucleotides are TGTGCCAGCTCATCAAACCCCGGAGCGACTGAAGCTTTCTTT.

The V and J genes are TRBV7-2 and TRBJ2-5; 8 bases fit TRBD2. The CDR3 covers 15 residues. V lost 2 bases and J lost 1; bases outside the gene matches: 3. Looked up from germline, CDR1 is SGHTA and CDR2 is FQGNSA. The CDR3 DNA sequence: TGTGCCAGCAGCTTATCACTAGCGGTCCAAGAGACCCAGTACTTC. Residues: CASSLSLAVQETQYF.

The chain combines TRBV24-1 with TRBJ2-7, with unresolved D. CDR1 and CDR2 (germline): KGHDR, SFDVKD. V lost 3 bases, J lost 0 bases, and 14 bases lay in between. The CDR3 totals 16 residues. The CDR3 bases are TGTGCCACCAGTGATCGACCCGTCCGCAGCTCCTACGAGCAGTACTTC. It yields the protein CATSDRPVRSSYEQYF.

This clonotype turned up a few times. This chain links TRBV10-3 with TRBJ1-6, with D possibly being TRBD1 (5 bases). Germline V lookup: CDR1 ENHRY, CDR2 SYGVKD. The CDR3 runs to 13 residues. The germline V and J ends were trimmed by 11 bases and 7 bases, with 15 bases remaining between them. The CDR3 sequence: CAGRDSENSPLHF. Here the CDR3 DNA reads TGTGCCGGCCGAGACAGCGAAAATTCACCCCTCCACTTT.

This chain joins TRBV2 and TRBJ1-1; tentatively, D is TRBD1 (6 bases). The length of the CDR3 is 15 residues. Germline CDR1 and CDR2: SNHLY and FYNNEI. Between the trimmed V and J ends, which lost 6 bases and 0 bases, there was a span of 14 bases. The CDR3 region is CASRLDSNMNTEAFF. For the CDR3, the DNA is TGTGCCAGCAGGTTGGACAGCAACATGAACACTGAAGCTTTCTTT. Full variable domain (missing parts from reference TRBV2 and TRBJ1-1): EPEVTQTPSHQVTQMGQEVILRCVPISNHLYFYWYRQILGQKVEFLVSFYNNEISEKSEIFDDQFSVERPDGSNFTLKIRSTKLEDSAMYFCASRLDSNMNTEAFFGQGTRLTVV.

Only a few counts were recorded for this clonotype. V is TRBV4-3 and J is TRBJ1-6; D ambiguous. V gave up 1 base and J gave up 0 bases, with 16 bases separating them. This CDR3 contains 19 residues. The germline gives CDR1 LGHNA, CDR2 YSLEER. The CDR3: CASSQAWSRDGSYNSPLHF. The CDR3 coding sequence is TGCGCCAGCAGCCAAGCGTGGAGTCGAGATGGCTCCTATAATTCACCCCTCCACTTT.

V gene TRBV7-2 combines with J gene TRBJ1-2, with D possibly matching TRBD1 (5 bases). Germline V gene sequence: CDR1 SGHTA, CDR2 FQGNSA. V lost 5 bases, J lost 3 bases, and 16 bases lay in between. The CDR3 has 15 residues. CDR3 loop: CASSPRGGGDYGYTF. The DNA for the CDR3 is TGTGCCAGCAGCCCGCGGGGCGGGGGAGACTATGGCTACACCTTC.

This clonotype was recorded at least ten times. As DNA, the CDR3 is TGTGCCAGCAGTGAAGACAGGGGGGCAGATACGCAGTATTTT. Protein product: CASSEDRGADTQYF. The chain couples TRBV28 to TRBJ2-3; 9 nucleotides line up with TRBD1. Germline values: CDR1 MDHEN, CDR2 SYDVKM. With V trimmed by 5 bases and J by 4 bases, 4 bases remained unmatched. CDR3 length equals 14 residues. Complete variable domain (other parts from reference TRBV28 and TRBJ2-3): DVKVTQSSRYLVKRTGEKVFLECVQDMDHENMFWYRQDPGLGLRLIYFSYDVKMKEKGDIPEGYSVSREKKERFSLILESASTNQTSMYLCASSEDRGADTQYFGPGTRLTVL.